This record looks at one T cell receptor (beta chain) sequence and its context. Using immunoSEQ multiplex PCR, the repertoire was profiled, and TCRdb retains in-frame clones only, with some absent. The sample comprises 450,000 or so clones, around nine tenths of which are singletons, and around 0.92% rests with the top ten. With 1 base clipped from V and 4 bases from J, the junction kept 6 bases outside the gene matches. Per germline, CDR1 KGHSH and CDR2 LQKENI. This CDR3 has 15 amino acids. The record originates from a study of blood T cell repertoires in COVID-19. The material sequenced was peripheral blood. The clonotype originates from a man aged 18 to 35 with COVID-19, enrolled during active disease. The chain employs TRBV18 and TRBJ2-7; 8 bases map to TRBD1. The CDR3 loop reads CASSPRTGQAYEQYF. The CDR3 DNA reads TGTGCCAGCTCACCACGGACAGGGCAGGCGTACGAGCAGTACTTC.